A single sample is the source of the 27 T cell receptor beta chains below, sequenced in a study of blood T cell repertoires in COVID-19. Sequencing was performed with immunoSEQ multiplex PCR; in TCRdb, only in-frame clones are kept and a portion is missing. This sample has 200,000 or so clones, with around 81% found just once. Sequencing was carried out using peripheral blood. Receptors were obtained from a woman aged 70-85 years with acute or convalescent COVID-19.

The chain combines TRBV6-2 or TRBV6-3 with TRBJ2-2; D ambiguous. CDR3 length: 14 amino acids. CDR1 is MNHEY, CDR2 SVGEGT, per germline. Between the trimmed V and J ends, which lost 6 bases and 5 bases, there was a span of 13 bases. The CDR3 loop is CASSPIGRTGELFF. CDR3 bases: TGTGCCAGCAGCCCCATTGGCAGGACCGGGGAGCTGTTTTTT.

This clone was detected only once. The chain recombines TRBV5-1 with TRBJ1-1; D ambiguous. The CDR3 is 13 residues long. V lost 0 bases to trimming and J lost 5 bases, with 8 bases between them. Looked up from germline, CDR1 is SGHRS and CDR2 is YFSETQ. The CDR3 DNA is TGCGCCAGCAGCTTGGGCCAGTCAACTGAAGCTTTCTTT. This encodes CASSLGQSTEAFF.

The chain carries TRBV7-9 and TRBJ2-2; 7 nucleotides align to TRBD1. The V segment lost 5 bases and the J segment 2 bases; nucleotides outside the gene matches: 5. Germline CDR1 reads SEHNR; CDR2 reads FQNEAQ (reference sequence). This CDR3 has 15 residues. The CDR3 is CASSPGTANTGELFF. The CDR3, as DNA: TGTGCCAGCAGCCCCGGGACAGCCAACACCGGGGAGCTGTTTTTT.

V is TRBV5-5 and J is TRBJ2-5; the D gene is possibly TRBD2 (6 bases). The CDR3 totals 13 residues. V was trimmed by 1 base and J by 5 bases, leaving 9 bases between them. Germline values: CDR1 SGHKS, CDR2 YYEKEE (reference sequence). The CDR3 loop is CASSLIAVETQYF. CDR3 nucleotides: TGTGCCAGCAGCTTGATAGCGGTGGAGACCCAGTACTTC.

The CDR3 loop is CASSLAASGRIRETQYF. The CDR3 DNA is TGTGCCAGCAGCTTGGCGGCCAGCGGGAGAATAAGAGAGACCCAGTACTTC. V and J are TRBV5-5 and TRBJ2-5; 8 positions agree with TRBD2. CDR1 SGHKS and CDR2 YYEKEE come from the germline V gene (reference sequence). The CDR3 extends over 17 amino acids. The V gene end was trimmed by 0 bases and the J gene end by 4 bases; junction bases not matched to a gene: 11.

CDR3 coding DNA: TGTGCCAGCACCAAGGCGGGGACCGGGGAGCTGTTTTTT. Encoded protein: CASTKAGTGELFF. The V and J genes are TRBV12-3 or TRBV12-4 and TRBJ2-2; D perhaps matches TRBD2 (6 bases). This CDR3 comprises 13 residues. V lost 7 bases to trimming and J lost 5 bases, with 11 bases between them.

The chain combines TRBV7-2 with TRBJ2-3; 14 nucleotides align to TRBD2. Germline V gene data show CDR1 as SGHTA and CDR2 as FQGNSA. V shed 4 bases and J 5 bases; nucleotides not matched to a gene: 5. The CDR3 runs to 16 residues. CDR3 sequence (DNA): TGTGCCAGCAGCTCGCCCGGGACTAGCGGGAGAGATACGCAGTATTTT. This codes for CASSSPGTSGRDTQYF.

This clone was seen more than once but under ten times. The chain carries TRBV7-6 and TRBJ2-2; a possible D gene is TRBD1 (5 bases). This CDR3 region has 17 residues. Germline values: CDR1 SGHVS, CDR2 FNYEAQ. The V and J ends lost 4 bases and 4 bases respectively, with 19 bases between them. In DNA, the CDR3 is TGTGCCAGCAGCTCCACATGGACCGCAGGGCCCACCGGGGAGCTGTTTTTT. Protein: CASSSTWTAGPTGELFF. Complete variable domain (other parts from reference TRBV7-6 and TRBJ2-2): GAGVSQSPRYKVTKRGQDVALRCDPISGHVSLYWYRQALGQGPEFLTYFNYEAQQDKSGLPNDRFSAERPEGSISTLTIQRTEQRDSAMYRCASSSTWTAGPTGELFFGEGSRLTVL.

The J gene is TRBJ2-3, the V gene TRBV4-1, with 14 bases matching TRBD2. Germline V CDR1 and CDR2: MGHRA, YSYEKL. This CDR3 has 16 amino acids. Trimming removed 4 bases from V and 5 bases from J; junction bases left unmatched: 5. The CDR3 DNA sequence: TGCGCCAGCAGCCGAGGACTAGCGGGAGGTGGAGATACGCAGTATTTT. It yields the protein CASSRGLAGGGDTQYF.

On this clone: In the same sample, other DNA sequences code for this CDR3. The CDR3: CASSPGTGDYEQYF. The CDR3 DNA reads TGTGCCAGCTCACCAGGGACAGGGGACTACGAGCAGTACTTC. The chain employs TRBV18 and TRBJ2-7, with 10 bases aligning to TRBD1. The CDR3 sequence is 14 residues long. Trimming cost V 2 bases and J 3 bases; bases outside gene matches: 1. Germline V CDR1 and CDR2: KGHSH, LQKENI.

The V call is TRBV6-2 or TRBV6-3, the J call TRBJ1-5, with TRBD1 identical over 7 bases. Looked up from germline, CDR1 is MNHEY and CDR2 is SVGEGT. The CDR3 covers 15 residues. J gave up 3 bases and V 4 bases, and 6 bases lay outside the gene matches. The CDR3 region has the DNA TGTGCCAGCAGTTCACAGGGGTGGGACAATCAGCCCCAGCATTTT. Amino acid sequence: CASSSQGWDNQPQHF.

The chain carries TRBV6-5 and TRBJ2-7, with 8 nucleotides matching TRBD2. After removal of 4 bases from V and 4 bases from J, the junction contained 3 bases not matched to a gene. The germline gives CDR1 MNHEY, CDR2 SVGAGI. The CDR3 consists of 13 residues. The CDR3 is CASSSTSGYEQYF. The CDR3 region has the DNA TGTGCCAGCAGTTCTACTAGCGGTTACGAGCAGTACTTC.

This clone was counted between two and nine times. This chain connects TRBV7-6 to TRBJ2-7, with 10 nucleotides matching TRBD2. CDR1 and CDR2 (germline): SGHVS, FNYEAQ. The CDR3 has 15 amino acids. V was pared by 1 base and J by 7 bases, with 7 bases of the junction left unmatched. The CDR3 loop is CASSLVPSGRREQYF. The CDR3 coding sequence is TGTGCCAGCAGCTTAGTGCCTAGCGGGAGAAGGGAGCAGTACTTC. The variable domain in full, with the rest retrieved from reference TRBV7-6 and TRBJ2-7, is GAGVSQSPRYKVTKRGQDVALRCDPISGHVSLYWYRQALGQGPEFLTYFNYEAQQDKSGLPNDRFSAERPEGSISTLTIQRTEQRDSAMYRCASSLVPSGRREQYFGPGTRLTVT.

The J gene is TRBJ2-5, the V gene TRBV7-2, with D hard to call. Germline values: CDR1 SGHTA, CDR2 FQGNSA. Trimming took 5 bases from V and 2 from J, leaving 3 bases between them. The length of the CDR3 is 11 residues. The CDR3 is CASSIQETQYF. DNA of the CDR3: TGTGCCAGCAGCATACAAGAGACCCAGTACTTC.

The rearrangement uses TRBV21-1 and TRBJ2-5; TRBD2 is the table's D call, not checked against the DNA. TRBV21-1 is a known pseudogene. CDR3 length: 18 amino acids. The CDR3 nucleotides are TGTGCCAGCAGCAAAGATCGGGGTGGGGGGTCACCTCAAGAGACCCAGTACTTC. Protein product: CASSKDRGGGSPQETQYF.

The rearrangement links TRBV24-1 to TRBJ2-2; D not certain. Germline V gene sequence: CDR1 KGHDR, CDR2 SFDVKD. This CDR3 is built from 16 residues. With 0 bases removed from V and 0 bases from J, the gap between germline ends came to 7 bases. CDR3 residues: CATSDLDTPNTGELFF. The CDR3 DNA follows: TGTGCCACCAGTGATTTGGACACCCCGAACACCGGGGAGCTGTTTTTT.

The J gene is TRBJ2-7, the V gene TRBV24-1; D is uncertain. From germline, CDR1 is KGHDR and CDR2 SFDVKD. This CDR3 region has 15 residues. Trimming left V 2 bases short and J 3 bases short, with 13 bases between. This chain's CDR3 is CATSDYKAGDYEQYF. The CDR3, as DNA: TGTGCCACCAGTGATTATAAGGCAGGCGACTACGAGCAGTACTTC.

The rearrangement links TRBV11-2 to TRBJ2-3, with 7 nucleotides matching TRBD2. The ends lost 1 base at V and 0 bases at J; junction bases unmatched: 7. The CDR3 consists of 17 residues. Germline V gene lookup returns CDR1 SGHAT and CDR2 FQNNGV. For the CDR3, the DNA is TGTGCCAGCAGCTTAGCCAACCGGGACTACAGCACAGATACGCAGTATTTT. Translating it yields CASSLANRDYSTDTQYF.

Points on this clone: Other DNA variants within this sample encode the same CDR3. V usage is TRBV6-6 and J usage is TRBJ2-1, with D perhaps TRBD1 (5 bases). Trimming took 0 bases from V and 4 from J, leaving 7 bases between them. Germline CDR1 is MNHNY and CDR2 is SVGAGI (reference sequence). CDR3 length: 14 residues. The CDR3 bases are TGTGCCAGCAGTTACTCCAGGGTTTACAATGAGCAGTTCTTC. It translates to CASSYSRVYNEQFF.

V gene TRBV27 combines with J gene TRBJ2-1; the D gene is possibly TRBD2 (6 bases). The CDR3 length is 15 residues. The germline V gene has CDR1 MNHEY and CDR2 SMNVEV (reference sequence). V was pared by 4 bases and J by 6 bases, with 16 bases between. The CDR3 protein is CASSYPGLRGNEQFF. CDR3 DNA sequence: TGTGCCAGCAGTTACCCGGGACTGCGGGGCAATGAGCAGTTCTTC.

This chain uses TRBV5-6 with TRBJ1-1, with TRBD1 matching over 8 bases. The CDR3 contains 16 residues. The junction had 11 bases not matched to a gene; V was cut back by 2 bases and J by 5 bases. Germline CDR1 is SGHDT and CDR2 is YYEEEE. Here the CDR3 reads CASSFPQGAVTTEAFF. In DNA, the CDR3 is TGTGCCAGCAGCTTTCCCCAGGGGGCGGTCACTACTGAAGCTTTCTTT.

V and J are TRBV28 and TRBJ1-4; 9 bases are a match to TRBD1. There are 15 residues in the CDR3. The V gene end was trimmed by 6 bases and the J gene end by 3 bases; junction bases not matched to a gene: 5. Germline CDR1 reads MDHEN; CDR2 reads SYDVKM. CDR3 sequence reads: CASRGQGRANEKLFF. The DNA of the CDR3 is TGTGCCAGCAGGGGACAGGGTCGGGCTAATGAAAAACTGTTTTTT.

The chain employs TRBV2 and TRBJ2-4, with 12 bases identical to TRBD1. This CDR3 has 14 amino acids. Germline V gene sequence: CDR1 SNHLY, CDR2 FYNNEI. V shed 7 bases and J 8 bases; nucleotides not matched to a gene: 6. CDR3 coding DNA: TGTGCCAGCATGGTGGGACAGGGGGCTGACATTCAGTACTTC. Protein sequence: CASMVGQGADIQYF.

The rearrangement joins TRBV7-9 to TRBJ2-2; D call uncertain. The V gene's germline CDR1 is SEHNR and CDR2 FQNEAQ (reference sequence). The V gene lost 6 bases and the J gene lost 1 base, with 9 bases spanning the gap. The CDR3 is made up of 14 amino acids. The DNA of the CDR3 is TGTGCCAGCAGACAGCTACAGAACACCGGGGAGCTGTTTTTT. Translated, it gives CASRQLQNTGELFF.

The rearrangement uses TRBV5-1 and TRBJ1-1; D call uncertain. Germline CDR1 is SGHRS and CDR2 is YFSETQ. V was pared by 4 bases and J by 8 bases, with 15 bases between. The CDR3 is made up of 13 amino acids. In nucleotides, the CDR3 is TGCGCCAGCAGCAGAGACTCCGGATTGGAAGCTTTCTTT. This gives the protein CASSRDSGLEAFF.

This clone was picked up one time. This chain links TRBV3-1 (or the pseudogene TRBV3-2) with TRBJ1-2; possibly TRBD1 for D (5 bases). The CDR3 sequence is 13 residues long. Trimming took off 11 bases at V and 8 bases at J, with 21 bases between the two ends. From germline, CDR1 is LGHDT and CDR2 YNNKEL (reference sequence). CDR3 coding DNA: TGTGCCCGCTGGTGGGGGGGGTTCGAAGGCTACACCTTC. Amino acids: CARWWGGFEGYTF.

This clone was detected only a few times. The V gene is TRBV5-6, the J gene TRBJ2-5; D unclear. Trimming removed 1 base from V and 5 bases from J, with 6 bases in between. The CDR3 consists of 12 residues. CDR1 and CDR2 from the germline V gene are SGHDT and YYEEEE. Here the CDR3 reads CASSLWAETQYF. The CDR3, as DNA: TGTGCCAGCAGCTTGTGGGCCGAGACCCAGTACTTC.